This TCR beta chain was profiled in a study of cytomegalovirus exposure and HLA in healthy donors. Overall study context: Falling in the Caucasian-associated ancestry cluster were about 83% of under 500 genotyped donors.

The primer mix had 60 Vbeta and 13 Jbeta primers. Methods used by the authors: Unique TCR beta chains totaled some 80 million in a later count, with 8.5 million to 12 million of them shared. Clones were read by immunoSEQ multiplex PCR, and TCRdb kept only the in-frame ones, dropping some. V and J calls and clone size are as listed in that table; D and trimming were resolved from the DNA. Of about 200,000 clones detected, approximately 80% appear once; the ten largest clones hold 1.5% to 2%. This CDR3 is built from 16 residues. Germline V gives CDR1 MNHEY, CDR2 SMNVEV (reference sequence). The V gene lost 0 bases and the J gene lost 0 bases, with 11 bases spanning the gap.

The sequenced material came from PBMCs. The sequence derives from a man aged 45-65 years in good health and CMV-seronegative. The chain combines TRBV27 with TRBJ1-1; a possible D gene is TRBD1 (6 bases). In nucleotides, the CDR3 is TGTGCCAGCAGTTTATCCTCAGGGGCTATGAACACTGAAGCTTTCTTT. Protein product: CASSLSSGAMNTEAFF.